A single sample is the source of the 15 T cell receptor beta chains below, sequenced in a study of OX40 agonist ivuxolimab in advanced cancers. The assay was immunoSEQ multiplex PCR, and TCRdb's table has in-frame clones only and misses some. The sample has 90,000 or so clones, 75% to 90% seen once; the top ten hold around 0.3%. The starting material was CD4+ or CD8+ T cells sorted from blood, obtained in a trial of the OX40 agonist ivuxolimab. The receptors derive from an adult with an advanced solid tumor such as melanoma, head and neck, liver or kidney cancer.

The chain uses TRBV30 and TRBJ2-7, with 10 bases fitting TRBD1. The CDR3 loop spans 13 amino acids. The V gene's germline CDR1 is GTSNPN and CDR2 SVGIG (reference sequence). V was pared by 3 bases and J by 4 bases, with 3 bases of the junction left unmatched. The CDR3 DNA reads TGTGCCTGGAGCCGGGACAGGGGATACGAGCAGTACTTC. Translation gives CAWSRDRGYEQYF. Combining the CDR3 with reference TRBV30 and TRBJ2-7 gives the whole variable domain SQTIHQWPATLVQPVGSPLSLECTVEGTSNPNLYWYRQAAGRGLQLLFYSVGIGQISSEVPQNLSASRPQDRQFILSSKKLLLSDSGFYLCAWSRDRGYEQYFGPGTRLTVT.

The chain links TRBV9 to TRBJ1-2, with a weak D call TRBD1 (6 bases). The V end was cut by 0 bases, the J end by 3 bases, with 15 bases between. There are 16 residues in the CDR3. The germline V gene encodes CDR1 SGDLS and CDR2 YYNGEE. The CDR3 loop is CASSVVPGAPDYGYTF. DNA for the CDR3: TGTGCCAGCAGCGTAGTTCCGGGGGCGCCTGACTATGGCTACACCTTC.

This chain links TRBV28 with TRBJ2-6, with 12 bases aligning to TRBD1. CDR1 is MDHEN, CDR2 SYDVKM, per germline. Trimming cost V 4 bases and J 2 bases; bases outside gene matches: 6. The CDR3 is made up of 18 amino acids. The chain's CDR3 is CASSSPGQGAAGANVLTF. The DNA for the CDR3 is TGTGCCAGCAGTTCACCGGGACAGGGGGCTGCTGGGGCCAACGTCCTGACTTTC.

The chain joins TRBV7-2 to TRBJ2-2; TRBD2 matches at 15 bases. The ends lost 5 bases at V and 8 bases at J; junction bases unmatched: 6. Per germline, CDR1 SGHTA and CDR2 FQGNSA. The CDR3 extends over 16 amino acids. In DNA form, the CDR3 reads TGTGCCAGCAGCCAGAGGACTAGCGGGAGGGAGGGGGAGCTGTTTTTT. This codes for CASSQRTSGREGELFF.

The rearrangement uses TRBV6-5 and TRBJ1-2, with D perhaps matching TRBD1 (5 bases). Germline CDR1 reads MNHEY; CDR2 reads SVGAGI. The CDR3 extends over 16 amino acids. Trimming stripped 2 bases from V and 2 bases from J, with 15 bases between. CDR3 residues: CASSYTATAANYGYTF. The CDR3 nucleotides read TGTGCCAGCAGTTACACTGCGACAGCTGCCAACTATGGCTACACCTTC.

V gene TRBV19 combines with J gene TRBJ2-7; D is tentatively TRBD1 or TRBD2 (6 bases each). V lost 7 bases, J lost 0 bases, and 22 bases lay in between. Germline V gene data show CDR1 as LNHDA and CDR2 as SQIVND (reference sequence). The CDR3 runs 17 residues. In DNA, the CDR3 is TGTGCCAGTATGTCCGGGGGCAGGGATAGAAGCTCCTACGAGCAGTACTTC. This sequence encodes CASMSGGRDRSSYEQYF.

This clone has a handful of counts. The rearrangement links TRBV5-5 to TRBJ1-5, with a possible D match to TRBD1 (5 bases). With 4 bases removed from V and 4 bases from J, the gap between germline ends came to 12 bases. This CDR3 comprises 14 residues. Germline V gene data show CDR1 as SGHKS and CDR2 as YYEKEE (reference sequence). This CDR3 is CASSPGTANQPQHF. CDR3 bases: TGTGCCAGCAGCCCCGGGACGGCTAATCAGCCCCAGCATTTT.

The gene calls are TRBV18 and TRBJ2-3; 8 bases match TRBD1. J was trimmed by 4 bases and V by 3 bases; bases with no gene match: 3. The CDR3 is 14 residues long. The germline CDR1 and CDR2 sequences are KGHSH and LQKENI. This CDR3 reads CASSPQGASDTQYF. The CDR3 DNA follows: TGTGCCAGCTCACCTCAGGGGGCCTCAGATACGCAGTATTTT.

V and J are TRBV27 and TRBJ2-5; D is possibly TRBD2 (5 bases). The germline CDR1 and CDR2 sequences are MNHEY and SMNVEV (reference sequence). V was clipped by 3 bases and J by 6 bases, with 8 bases between them. The CDR3 is made up of 12 amino acids. The CDR3 DNA follows: TGTGCCAGCAGTTTCCCGGGGAAGACCCAGTACTTC. Translation gives CASSFPGKTQYF.

V and J are TRBV27 and TRBJ1-6; D may be TRBD1 (5 bases). The V and J ends lost 3 bases and 3 bases respectively, with 12 bases between them. Germline assignment: CDR1 MNHEY and CDR2 SMNVEV (reference sequence). The CDR3 is made up of 16 amino acids. The CDR3 reads CASSLQGYNYNSPLHF. The CDR3 DNA reads as TGTGCCAGCAGTTTGCAGGGTTACAACTATAATTCACCCCTCCACTTT.

In DNA form, the CDR3 reads TGTGCCAGCAGTTACGGAGCGGGAGTGACCGGGGAGCTGTTTTTT. Translating gives CASSYGAGVTGELFF. V is TRBV6-5 and J is TRBJ2-2; 8 nucleotides match TRBD2. In germline, CDR1 is MNHEY, CDR2 SVGAGI. Trimming removed 2 bases from V and 5 bases from J; junction bases left unmatched: 4. The CDR3 covers 15 residues.

The chain joins TRBV30 to TRBJ1-2; D ambiguous. The V gene's germline CDR1 is GTSNPN and CDR2 SVGIG (reference sequence). V lost 3 bases and J 6 bases, leaving 14 bases between the germline ends. The CDR3 is made up of 13 amino acids. CDR3 coding DNA: TGTGCCTGGAGGCCAAACACCTTTGATGGCTACACCTTC. Residues: CAWRPNTFDGYTF.

The genes are TRBV5-4 and TRBJ1-3; D gene uncertain. Trimming took off 0 bases at V and 4 bases at J, with 8 bases between the two ends. CDR1 is SGHNT and CDR2 is YYREEE in the germline V gene (reference sequence). The CDR3 is 14 residues long. In nucleotides, the CDR3 is TGTGCCAGCAGCTTGGGGCAGATGGGAAACACCATATATTTT. Its translation is CASSLGQMGNTIYF.

The gene calls are TRBV13 and TRBJ2-1; 13 bases align to TRBD2. Germline V gene data show CDR1 as PRHDT and CDR2 as FYEKMQ (reference sequence). The CDR3 loop spans 15 amino acids. V lost 5 bases to trimming and J lost 4 bases; unmatched junction nucleotides: 2. The CDR3: CASSQLAGGYNEQFF. The CDR3 region has the DNA TGTGCCAGCAGCCAACTAGCGGGGGGGTACAATGAGCAGTTCTTC.

This chain links TRBV4-3 with TRBJ1-6; D is unclear. V dropped 1 base and J dropped 2 bases, with 9 bases sitting between them. The germline CDR1 and CDR2 sequences are LGHNA and YSLEER. This CDR3 is 16 amino acids long. The CDR3 region is CASSQADGTYNSPLHF. CDR3 sequence (DNA): TGCGCCAGCAGCCAAGCCGACGGAACCTATAATTCACCCCTCCACTTT.